A single sample is the source of the 25 T cell receptor beta chains below, sequenced in a study of response to subunit inactivated influenza vaccine. TCRdb recomputed calls from the RT-PCR reads with MiXCR, one row per CDR3 protein. The table lists more than 250,000 distinct CDR3 sequences, about a fifth of them singletons. The sample consisted of PBMCs from blood, taken 21 months after vaccination. Receptors were obtained from a man in his fifties or sixties who received an inactivated influenza vaccine.

This clonotype was counted a few times. The chain joins TRBV3-1 to TRBJ2-3; D unclear. Deletions cut 3 bases from V and 5 bases from J, with 15 bases between. The germline V gene has CDR1 LGHDT and CDR2 YNNKEL (reference sequence). The CDR3 length is 15 residues. For the CDR3, the DNA is TGTGCCAGCAGCCATTTCCCCGGGCTGGAAGATACGCAGTATTTT. The encoded protein is CASSHFPGLEDTQYF.

In this sample, this clonotype turned up a few times. The chain links TRBV5-6 to TRBJ2-2; D possibly corresponds to TRBD2 (5 bases). Trimming pared 3 bases from V and 3 bases from J, leaving 12 bases between. The CDR3 runs 15 residues. Germline V gene lookup returns CDR1 SGHDT and CDR2 YYEEEE. CDR3 nucleotides: TGTGCCAGCAGCTCGTGGACTCTAGACACCGGGGAGCTGTTTTTT. This sequence encodes CASSSWTLDTGELFF.

This clonotype appeared a few times. V gene TRBV10-3 combines with J gene TRBJ2-5; 13 bases align to TRBD2. Germline V lookup: CDR1 ENHRY, CDR2 SYGVKD. The ends lost 9 bases at V and 5 bases at J; junction bases unmatched: 18. CDR3 length: 18 residues. The CDR3 sequence is CAIGERLAGGTGRETQYF. The CDR3 DNA reads as TGTGCCATAGGTGAAAGACTAGCGGGAGGCACGGGCCGGGAGACCCAGTACTTC.

Remarks on this clonotype: At one boundary the junction diverges from the germline segment, which might be a read error. The chain uses TRBV28 and TRBJ2-1, with D unclear. The V gene's germline CDR1 is MDHEN and CDR2 SYDVKM. The CDR3 loop spans 15 amino acids. The DNA for the CDR3 is TGTGCCAACAGTTTATCGATGGGGTCCTACAATGAGCAGTTCTTC. Its translation is CANSLSMGSYNEQFF.

The chain carries TRBV4-1 and TRBJ1-1; tentatively, D is TRBD1 (5 bases). The CDR3 has 15 residues. Deletions cut 3 bases from V and 1 base from J, with 12 bases between. Germline V CDR1 and CDR2: MGHRA, YSYEKL. This CDR3 is CASSQTDIQNTEAFF. CDR3 in DNA: TGCGCCAGCAGCCAGACGGACATCCAGAACACTGAAGCTTTCTTT.

The chain links TRBV5-6 to TRBJ1-2; D ambiguous. Germline V gene sequence: CDR1 SGHDT, CDR2 YYEEEE. Between the trimmed V and J ends, which lost 4 bases and 0 bases, there was a span of 13 bases. CDR3 length: 15 amino acids. The CDR3 loop reads CASSRGRTSNYGYTF. CDR3 in DNA: TGTGCCAGCAGCCGAGGACGGACCTCTAACTATGGCTACACCTTC. The full variable domain, its missing parts supplied by reference TRBV5-6 and TRBJ1-2, is DAGVTQSPTHLIKTRGQQVTLRCSPKSGHDTVSWYQQALGQGPQFIFQYYEEEERQRGNFPDRFSGHQFPNYSSELNVNALLLGDSALYLCASSRGRTSNYGYTFGSGTRLTVV.

V gene TRBV5-1 combines with J gene TRBJ1-6; D gene ambiguous. Trimming left V 0 bases short and J 8 bases short, with 12 bases between. Germline V lookup: CDR1 SGHRS, CDR2 YFSETQ. The CDR3 is 15 residues long. This CDR3 is CASSLGRDRYSPLHF. The CDR3 nucleotides are TGCGCCAGCAGCTTGGGGAGGGATCGGTATTCACCCCTCCACTTT.

This clonotype was counted ten times or more. The rearrangement joins TRBV5-1 to TRBJ1-3; D might be TRBD1 (5 bases). This CDR3 contains 15 residues. Germline-derived CDR1 and CDR2 are SGHRS and YFSETQ. V was cut by 0 bases and J by 4 bases, with 11 bases left in between. CDR3 DNA sequence: TGCGCCAGCAGCTTGGCCGGGACCGCCGGAAACACCATATATTTT. It specifies CASSLAGTAGNTIYF.

The table lists this clonotype with a few counts. The V call is TRBV10-3, the J call TRBJ2-7; no definite D call. This CDR3 region has 12 residues. Germline V CDR1 and CDR2: ENHRY, SYGVKD. Trimming removed 8 bases from V and 4 bases from J, with 12 bases in between. This chain's CDR3 is CAIGGVAYEQYF. In DNA form, the CDR3 reads TGTGCCATCGGTGGGGTTGCGTACGAGCAGTACTTC.

The chain is built from TRBV20-1 and TRBJ2-5; TRBD2 might be the D (6 bases). The germline CDR1 and CDR2 sequences are DFQATT and SNEGSKA (reference sequence). The CDR3 loop spans 15 amino acids. Trimming took 5 bases from V and 5 from J, leaving 21 bases between them. The CDR3 DNA follows: TGCAGTGCTGACGGCATTCCGGGAGAGGCGGAGACCCAGTACTTC. It is translated as CSADGIPGEAETQYF.

The chain carries TRBV10-1 and TRBJ2-1; D is possibly TRBD2 (6 bases). The DNA end is more similar to TRBJ2-7, so the J call may be wrong. CDR1 and CDR2 (germline): WNHNN, SYGVQD (reference sequence). The CDR3 consists of 18 residues. Here the CDR3 reads CASSDRFLGGASYNEQYF. The CDR3 coding sequence is TGCGCCAGCAGTGATCGATTCCTAGGCGGGGCATCCTACAATGAGCAGTACTTC.

This clonotype was counted between two and nine times. The CDR3 is CASSLVAGGRSTDTQYF. The CDR3, as DNA: TGTGCCAGCAGCTTGGTGGCGGGAGGGCGTAGCACAGATACGCAGTATTTT. This chain uses TRBV5-4 with TRBJ2-3; 9 bases align to TRBD2. CDR1 and CDR2 (germline): SGHNT, YYREEE (reference sequence). The CDR3 runs 17 residues. V shed 0 bases, J shed 0 bases, and the junction held 5 bases outside the gene matches.

This clonotype was recorded a few times. The chain uses TRBV24-1 and TRBJ1-1; weak D call: TRBD1 (5 bases). This CDR3 comprises 14 residues. The V gene lost 6 bases and the J gene lost 4 bases, with 14 bases spanning the gap. Germline loops: CDR1 KGHDR, CDR2 SFDVKD. Written as DNA, the CDR3 is TGTGCCACCAGTTCCCTCCAGGGTCTCACTGAAGCTTTCTTT. It specifies CATSSLQGLTEAFF.

V is TRBV28 and J is TRBJ2-3; the D is unclear. The CDR3 spans 12 residues. Trimming shortened V by 3 bases and J by 4 bases, and 5 bases separated the two germline ends. Germline assignment: CDR1 MDHEN and CDR2 SYDVKM. The CDR3 here is CASSFLADTQYF. CDR3 nucleotide sequence: TGTGCCAGCAGTTTCCTTGCAGATACGCAGTATTTT.

This clonotype came up a few times. In DNA form, the CDR3 reads TGTGCCAGCAGTCCCCGTTTCTATAGCAATCAGCCCCAGCATTTT. It is translated as CASSPRFYSNQPQHF. The chain joins TRBV12-3 or TRBV12-4 to TRBJ1-5; unclear D gene. This CDR3 spans 15 amino acids. V was clipped by 5 bases and J by 0 bases, with 11 bases between them.

The CDR3 loop reads CASSYSGPQPQHF. In nucleotides, the CDR3 is TGTGCCAGCAGTTACTCGGGACCTCAGCCCCAGCATTTT. The V gene is TRBV6-6, the J gene TRBJ1-5; perhaps TRBD1 as D (5 bases). Trimming removed 0 bases at V and 6 bases at J, with 6 bases between. Germline CDR1 and CDR2: MNHNY and SVGAGI (reference sequence). This CDR3 is 13 amino acids long.

This clonotype has just a few counts. The gene calls are TRBV7-2 and TRBJ2-3, with 7 bases aligning to TRBD1. Germline loops: CDR1 SGHTA, CDR2 FQGNSA. Trimming took 5 bases from V and 0 from J; bases not matched to a gene: 5. The CDR3 length is 15 residues. The CDR3 spells CASSPIRGSTDTQYF. CDR3 nucleotides: TGTGCCAGCAGCCCAATCAGGGGGAGCACAGATACGCAGTATTTT.

This clonotype was picked up a small number of times. V and J are TRBV20-1 and TRBJ2-5; D may be TRBD2 (5 bases). This CDR3 spans 12 amino acids. Trimming cost V 6 bases and J 8 bases, with 16 bases left between them. Germline lookup yields CDR1 DFQATT and CDR2 SNEGSKA (reference sequence). The CDR3 region is CSARAAGETQYF. CDR3 nucleotide sequence: TGCAGTGCCCGGGCTGCCGGGGAAACCCAGTACTTC.

This clonotype has just a few counts. The chain recombines TRBV6-6 with TRBJ1-1, with D perhaps TRBD1 (5 bases). V lost 6 bases and J 3 bases, leaving 11 bases between the germline ends. Germline V CDR1 and CDR2: MNHNY, SVGAGI (reference sequence). CDR3 size: 13 residues. CDR3 in amino acids: CASSHRFDTEAFF. Written as DNA, the CDR3 is TGTGCCAGCAGCCACAGGTTCGACACTGAAGCTTTCTTT.

The sample holds a few counts of this clonotype. This chain links TRBV5-1 with TRBJ2-3; TRBD2 matches 9 bases. V dropped 1 base and J dropped 3; count of bases not matched to a gene: 6. In germline, CDR1 is SGHRS, CDR2 YFSETQ. This CDR3 is built from 16 residues. DNA of the CDR3: TGCGCCAGCAGCTTGATCGGGACTAGCAAAACAGATACGCAGTATTTT. It translates to CASSLIGTSKTDTQYF.

This clonotype was seen many times. The chain has TRBV7-8 and TRBJ2-1, with 7 bases fitting TRBD1. Unmatched junction bases numbered 6, after V lost 5 bases and J lost 5 bases. There are 14 residues in the CDR3. Germline values: CDR1 SGHVS, CDR2 FQNEAQ. The CDR3 here is CASSEWTGNNEQFF. The CDR3 DNA is TGTGCCAGCAGCGAGTGGACAGGAAACAATGAGCAGTTCTTC.

This clonotype showed up many times. V is TRBV7-2 and J is TRBJ2-7; D gene uncertain. V was trimmed by 5 bases and J by 6 bases, leaving 11 bases between them. The CDR3 spans 12 residues. The germline V gene encodes CDR1 SGHTA and CDR2 FQGNSA. CDR3: CASSPPTAEQYF. CDR3 DNA sequence: TGTGCCAGCAGCCCACCTACCGCCGAGCAGTACTTC.

This clonotype was observed a few times. This chain joins TRBV11-2 and TRBJ2-1, with TRBD2 matching 8 bases. The CDR3 is 16 residues long. Germline lookup yields CDR1 SGHAT and CDR2 FQNNGV. Trimming removed 5 bases from V and 2 bases from J; junction bases left unmatched: 8. CDR3 sequence: CASSPGGRGAYNEQFF. The CDR3 region has the DNA TGTGCCAGCAGCCCGGGGGGGCGGGGGGCCTACAATGAGCAGTTCTTC.

This clonotype was observed many times. The V gene is TRBV5-1, the J gene TRBJ1-5, with 7 positions matching TRBD1. The CDR3 runs 14 residues. Germline CDR1 SGHRS, CDR2 YFSETQ. Trimming cost V 4 bases and J 4 bases; bases outside gene matches: 5. The CDR3 loop is CASSGGQTNQPQHF. In DNA, the CDR3 is TGCGCCAGCAGCGGGGGACAGACGAATCAGCCCCAGCATTTT.

The sample holds a few counts of this clonotype. The genes are TRBV12-3 or TRBV12-4 and TRBJ2-2; 8 bases agree with TRBD1. The CDR3 length is 15 residues. J was trimmed by 1 base and V by 6 bases; bases with no gene match: 4. CDR3 nucleotides: TGTGCCAGCAGGCCGGACAGGGTGAACACCGGGGAGCTGTTTTTT. Its protein product is CASRPDRVNTGELFF.